A single sample gave rise to the 27 T cell receptor beta chains below, sequenced in a study of blood T cells in healthy people across ages. It was with a sample-barcoded 5' primer and a J-beta primer mix that a second PCR of roughly 7 to 12 cycles was run. MiXCR, run by TCRdb on the 5' RACE reads, gives a single entry per CDR3 protein. The sample records just under 900,000 distinct CDR3 sequences, less than 35% being singletons. Input material: blood. All receptors derive from a woman over 75 in good health.

V usage is TRBV6-2 or TRBV6-3 and J usage is TRBJ2-5, with 8 positions matching TRBD1. The J call may not be correct, given that the DNA end is closer to TRBJ2-7. This CDR3 is built from 14 residues. Germline V gene lookup returns CDR1 MNHEY and CDR2 SVGEGT. CDR3 sequence (DNA): TGTGCCAGCACCGAGGACAGGGTCTCAAACGAGCAGTACTTC. Its protein product is CASTEDRVSNEQYF.

This sequence joins TRBV20-1 and TRBJ1-2, with D perhaps TRBD1 (5 bases). The germline V and J ends were trimmed by 8 bases and 7 bases, with 14 bases remaining between them. The CDR3 totals 11 residues. CDR1 and CDR2 (germline): DFQATT, SNEGSKA (reference sequence). CDR3 DNA sequence: TGCAGTCTCGGGGTGGGGACTGGCTACACCTTC. Translated, it gives CSLGVGTGYTF.

The sample holds many counts of this clonotype. The genes are TRBV12-3 or TRBV12-4 and TRBJ2-4, with D possibly being TRBD1 or TRBD2 (6 bases each). The CDR3 runs to 13 residues. With 2 bases removed from V and 8 bases from J, the gap between germline ends came to 10 bases. The CDR3 reads CASSLRGPDIQYF. The CDR3 bases are TGTGCCAGCAGTTTACGGGGGCCCGACATTCAGTACTTC.

This clonotype showed up many times. V is TRBV3-1 and J is TRBJ2-7, with D possibly TRBD2 on 6 matching bases. Between the trimmed V and J ends, which lost 8 bases and 2 bases, there was a span of 19 bases. CDR3 length: 15 amino acids. Germline V CDR1 and CDR2: LGHDT, YNNKEL (reference sequence). CDR3 nucleotides: TGTGCCAGCGGCCGGGGCGGGGAACGCACCTACGAGCAGTACTTC. Translated: CASGRGGERTYEQYF.

This clonotype was counted only a few times. J is TRBJ1-6 and V is TRBV20-1; unclear D gene. CDR3 length: 13 amino acids. Germline V CDR1 and CDR2: DFQATT, SNEGSKA (reference sequence). The V end was cut by 0 bases, the J end by 6 bases, with 6 bases between. DNA for the CDR3: TGCAGTGCTAGAGATATACTTAATTCACCCCTCCACTTT. It specifies CSARDILNSPLHF.

This clonotype was observed a few times. CDR3 DNA sequence: TGCGCCAGCAGCAACAGAGTGGAGCAGTACTTC. Translating gives CASSNRVEQYF. This chain joins TRBV5-1 and TRBJ2-5; D unresolved. Germline CDR1 reads SGHRS; CDR2 reads YFSETQ. The CDR3 loop spans 11 amino acids. With 4 bases removed from V and 11 bases from J, the gap between germline ends came to 12 bases.

This chain links TRBV20-1 with TRBJ1-2; D is unclear. The germline gives CDR1 DFQATT, CDR2 SNEGSKA (reference sequence). Trimming took off 5 bases at V and 3 bases at J, with 13 bases between the two ends. The CDR3 has 13 amino acids. The CDR3 loop reads CSAPSYRDYGYTF. The CDR3 coding sequence is TGCAGTGCTCCCAGCTACCGGGACTATGGCTACACCTTC.

The rearrangement links TRBV15 to TRBJ2-5; 7 bases agree with TRBD1. CDR3 length: 14 amino acids. Trimming at V came to 6 bases and at J to 5 bases, leaving 9 bases not matched to a gene. Germline V lookup: CDR1 LNHNV, CDR2 YYDKDF (reference sequence). This CDR3 reads CATRRGTAGETQYF. The CDR3 DNA reads as TGTGCCACCAGAAGGGGGACAGCCGGGGAGACCCAGTACTTC.

There are many counts of this clonotype. The CDR3: CASFQGAQSTDTQYF. CDR3 DNA sequence: TGTGCCAGCTTCCAAGGGGCACAGAGCACAGATACGCAGTATTTT. The chain employs TRBV7-2 and TRBJ2-3; a possible D gene is TRBD1 (5 bases). The ends were cut back, 8 bases at V and 0 bases at J, with 15 bases in the middle. CDR3 length: 15 residues. Germline loops: CDR1 SGHTA, CDR2 FQGNSA.

The chain recombines TRBV6-1 with TRBJ1-3; D is unclear. The CDR3 is made up of 15 amino acids. CDR1 is MNHNS, CDR2 SASEGT, per germline. The ends were cut back, 7 bases at V and 4 bases at J, with 17 bases in the middle. Here the CDR3 reads CASTLSPTGGNTIYF. The DNA of the CDR3 is TGTGCCAGCACCTTATCCCCCACGGGAGGAAACACCATATATTTT.

There are a few counts of this clonotype. The rearrangement uses TRBV12-3 or TRBV12-4 and TRBJ1-1, with no clear D. The CDR3 sequence is 12 residues long. V gave up 4 bases and J gave up 8 bases, with 11 bases separating them. CDR3 coding DNA: TGTGCCAGCAGTTCCTTAGGCCAAGAAGCTTTCTTT. Its translation is CASSSLGQEAFF.

The V call is TRBV20-1, the J call TRBJ1-1, with D perhaps TRBD1 (5 bases). The germline gives CDR1 DFQATT, CDR2 SNEGSKA (reference sequence). The CDR3 loop spans 11 amino acids. The ends were cut back, 3 bases at V and 10 bases at J, with 12 bases in the middle. CDR3 residues: CSASIQGRAFF. As DNA, the CDR3 is TGCAGTGCTAGTATCCAGGGAAGAGCTTTCTTT.

This clonotype was seen a few times. The CDR3: CASSLGGWASATF. DNA of the CDR3: TGTGCCAGCAGCTTAGGGGGTTGGGCCTCCGCCACCTTC. The chain links TRBV7-2 to TRBJ1-2; D uncertain. Germline CDR1 and CDR2: SGHTA and FQGNSA. The CDR3 contains 13 residues. The V end lost 1 base, the J end lost 13 bases, and 16 bases lay between the germline ends. Supplemented by reference TRBV7-2 and TRBJ1-2, the full variable domain reads GAGVSQSPSNKVTEKGKDVELRCDPISGHTALYWYRQSLGQGLEFLIYFQGNSAPDKSGLPSDRFSAERTGGSVSTLTIQRTQQEDSAVYLCASSLGGWASATFGSGTRLTVV.

Worth noting for this clonotype: Since a much larger clone is just one base distant, this may be a read error. The chain is built from TRBV29-1 and TRBJ1-2; 12 nucleotides agree with TRBD1. The junction had 7 bases not matched to a gene; V was cut back by 1 base and J by 7 bases. Germline CDR1 is SQVTM and CDR2 is ANQGSEA. The CDR3 sequence is 15 residues long. The chain's CDR3 is CSVEARDRGPGGYTF. The CDR3 nucleotides are TGCAGCGTTGAAGCCCGGGACAGGGGGCCGGGTGGCTACACCTTC.

This clonotype has ten or more counts. The chain recombines TRBV12-3 or TRBV12-4 with TRBJ1-5; TRBD1 matches at 9 bases. V trimming: 7 bases; J trimming: 5 bases; junction bases outside the gene matches: 6. The CDR3 is 14 residues long. The CDR3 DNA is TGTGCCAGCAACCCGACAGGGGGGGATCAGCCCCAGCATTTT. This gives the protein CASNPTGGDQPQHF.

This clonotype was counted many times. J is TRBJ2-3 and V is TRBV6-5; D is uncertain. CDR3 length: 14 amino acids. V was cut by 0 bases and J by 1 base, with 5 bases left in between. CDR1 and CDR2 from the germline V gene are MNHEY and SVGAGI. The CDR3 sequence: CASSYSLGTDTQYF. The DNA of the CDR3 is TGTGCCAGCAGTTACTCCTTGGGCACAGATACGCAGTATTTT.

This clonotype was counted ten times or more. The V call is TRBV12-3 or TRBV12-4, the J call TRBJ2-7; 11 nucleotides match TRBD1. Trimming at V came to 5 bases and at J to 0 bases, leaving 3 bases not matched to a gene. The CDR3 has 15 amino acids. CDR3 residues: CASSPDRGRSYEQYF. CDR3 sequence (DNA): TGTGCCAGCAGTCCGGACAGGGGGCGCTCCTACGAGCAGTACTTC.

This clonotype was found a few times. One junction end does not reproduce the germline sequence, and a read error may be involved. This chain links TRBV20-1 with TRBJ2-3, with TRBD1 matching over 8 bases. CDR1 DFQATT and CDR2 SNEGSKA come from the germline V gene (reference sequence). The length of the CDR3 is 16 residues. The CDR3 region is CSARGSSRGRGDTQYF. The CDR3 DNA sequence: TGCAGTGCCAGAGGGTCCTCCAGGGGGCGAGGAGATACGCAGTATTTT.

This clonotype was recorded once. The CDR3 here is CASSLDSTGQTGYTF. The CDR3 DNA reads as TGTGCCAGCAGCTTAGATTCCACTGGACAGACGGGCTACACCTTC. J is TRBJ1-2 and V is TRBV11-3; perhaps TRBD1 as D (6 bases). The CDR3 sequence is 15 residues long. Trimming took 0 bases from V and 8 from J, leaving 16 bases between them. Germline CDR1 and CDR2: SGHNT and YENEEA.

This clonotype occurred a few times. The chain joins TRBV5-1 to TRBJ1-4, with 7 bases fitting TRBD1. Germline V CDR1 and CDR2: SGHRS, YFSETQ. CDR3 length: 15 amino acids. J gave up 7 bases and V 4 bases, and 10 bases lay outside the gene matches. CDR3 region: CASSQGDRAREKLFF. CDR3 bases: TGCGCCAGCAGCCAAGGAGACAGGGCACGTGAAAAACTGTTTTTT.

The sample holds many counts of this clonotype. The genes are TRBV20-1 and TRBJ2-7; maybe TRBD1 (6 bases). The V end lost 6 bases, the J end lost 2 bases, and 17 bases lay between the germline ends. CDR1 and CDR2 (germline): DFQATT, SNEGSKA (reference sequence). The length of the CDR3 is 14 residues. For the CDR3, the DNA is TGCAGTGCGGTTCTAAGGGGGTTTACCTACGAGCAGTACTTC. This encodes CSAVLRGFTYEQYF.

Points on this clonotype: A much larger clone lies a single base off, so this may be a read error. The chain employs TRBV6-1 and TRBJ2-7, with TRBD2 matching over 12 bases. The CDR3 spans 14 residues. The junction had 3 bases not matched to a gene; V was cut back by 6 bases and J by 3 bases. The germline CDR1 and CDR2 sequences are MNHNS and SASEGT. The CDR3 sequence: CASREGLAGYEQYF. CDR3 coding DNA: TGTGCCAGCAGGGAGGGACTAGCGGGCTACGAGCAGTACTTC.

About this clonotype itself: A read error is possible here, since a much larger clone lies one base away. The J gene is TRBJ2-6, the V gene TRBV7-9; D tentatively reads TRBD1 or TRBD2 (6 bases each). The CDR3 totals 15 residues. CDR1 is SEHNR, CDR2 FQNEAQ, per germline (reference sequence). In DNA, the CDR3 is TGTGCCAGCAGCCTCCGGGGGCTTGGGGCCAACGTCCGGACTTTC. This codes for CASSLRGLGANVRTF.

This chain connects TRBV10-1 to TRBJ2-2, with TRBD1 matching 8 bases. V shed 8 bases and J 7 bases; nucleotides not matched to a gene: 9. The CDR3 runs 14 residues. Germline V gives CDR1 WNHNN, CDR2 SYGVQD (reference sequence). DNA for the CDR3: TGCGCCAGCCGGACAGGGAGTAATAACGGGGAGCTGTTTTTT. Its translation: CASRTGSNNGELFF.

With respect to this clonotype: A much larger clone is a single base away; this may be a read error. The V gene is TRBV6-2 or TRBV6-3, the J gene TRBJ2-3, with 8 bases matching TRBD2. CDR3 length: 16 amino acids. The trim removed 5 bases at V and 5 bases at J, leaving 12 bases unmatched. Germline loops: CDR1 MNHEY, CDR2 SVGEGT. CDR3 DNA: TGTGCCAGCAGTCGAGGCGGGAGGAGGGGTGAAGATACGCAGTATTTT. Protein sequence: CASSRGGRRGEDTQYF.

This clonotype was seen more than once but under ten times. This chain joins TRBV7-9 and TRBJ1-2, with 7 nucleotides matching TRBD1. The germline V gene has CDR1 SEHNR and CDR2 FQNEAQ (reference sequence). Losses at the gene ends were 4 bases for V and 8 bases for J; bases not matched to a gene: 10. CDR3 length: 14 amino acids. CDR3 sequence: CASSSMTGTGGYTF. The CDR3 DNA reads as TGTGCCAGCAGCTCGATGACAGGGACGGGGGGCTACACCTTC.

Ten or more counts support this clonotype. The J gene is TRBJ2-7, the V gene TRBV11-2, with D perhaps TRBD1 (5 bases). Germline CDR1 SGHAT, CDR2 FQNNGV. This CDR3 has 13 residues. V was clipped by 1 base and J by 5 bases, with 9 bases between them. CDR3 sequence (DNA): TGTGCCAGCAGCTTAGTTCGACAGAACGAGCAGTACTTC. This encodes CASSLVRQNEQYF. Supplemented by reference TRBV11-2 and TRBJ2-7, the full variable domain reads EAGVAQSPRYKIIEKRQSVAFWCNPISGHATLYWYQQILGQGPKLLIQFQNNGVVDDSQLPKDRFSAERLKGVDSTLKIQPAKLEDSAVYLCASSLVRQNEQYFGPGTRLTVT.